The 20 T cell receptor beta chains given below trace back to one sample, sequenced in a study of blood T cell repertoires in COVID-19. Data came from immunoSEQ multiplex PCR; TCRdb stores just in-frame clones and leaves some out. The sample consists of a few hundred thousand clones, approximately 81% of them appearing once. Specimen: peripheral blood. These receptors originate from a woman aged 18-35 years with acute or convalescent COVID-19.

J is TRBJ2-7 and V is TRBV19, with TRBD1 identical over 9 bases. Trimming cost V 4 bases and J 2 bases; bases outside gene matches: 6. The germline V gene has CDR1 LNHDA and CDR2 SQIVND (reference sequence). The CDR3 has 15 amino acids. The CDR3 sequence: CASSTRQGGTYEQYF. The CDR3 DNA follows: TGTGCCAGTAGTACCCGACAGGGGGGTACCTACGAGCAGTACTTC.

In DNA form, the CDR3 reads TGTGCCAGCAGTTTAGCGGGGGGATATGGCTACACCTTC. Translation: CASSLAGGYGYTF. The chain combines TRBV12-3 or TRBV12-4 with TRBJ1-2; TRBD1 is a possible D gene (5 bases). The CDR3 is 13 residues long. V dropped 0 bases and J dropped 5 bases, with 7 bases sitting between them.

The CDR3 DNA is TGTGCCAGCAGACCGAACAGGGATGGCTACACCTTC. Residues: CASRPNRDGYTF. The V and J genes are TRBV12-3 or TRBV12-4 and TRBJ1-2; tentatively, D is TRBD1 (6 bases). This CDR3 spans 12 amino acids. V lost 6 bases, J lost 6 bases, and 11 bases lay in between.

V usage is TRBV5-6 and J usage is TRBJ1-2, with 10 bases that match TRBD1. After removal of 4 bases from V and 4 bases from J, the junction contained 4 bases not matched to a gene. The CDR3 length is 14 residues. Germline CDR1 and CDR2: SGHDT and YYEEEE. CDR3: CASSSGTGVYGYTF. DNA of the CDR3: TGTGCCAGCAGCAGCGGGACAGGGGTCTATGGCTACACCTTC.

The CDR3 nucleotides are TGTGCCAGCAGCTTAGATTTTCTGGACAGGGGATTTCGTAGAAACACCATATATTTT. Residues: CASSLDFLDRGFRRNTIYF. The genes are TRBV11-2 and TRBJ1-3; 9 positions match TRBD1. With 0 bases clipped from V and 5 bases from J, the junction kept 14 bases outside the gene matches. Per germline, CDR1 SGHAT and CDR2 FQNNGV. The CDR3 extends over 19 amino acids.

This clone came up once. The chain recombines TRBV6-5 with TRBJ2-5; D remains unclear. The germline V gene encodes CDR1 MNHEY and CDR2 SVGAGI. Between the trimmed V and J ends, which lost 7 bases and 5 bases, there was a span of 20 bases. The CDR3 length is 15 residues. The CDR3 sequence is CASTRSTGVMETQYF. As DNA, the CDR3 is TGTGCCAGCACTCGGTCCACGGGTGTCATGGAGACCCAGTACTTC.

This clone came up once. This rearrangement joins TRBV14 to TRBJ1-2; D remains ambiguous. V lost 6 bases and J 3 bases, leaving 11 bases between the germline ends. The germline gives CDR1 SGHDN, CDR2 FVKESK. CDR3 length: 13 residues. In nucleotides, the CDR3 is TGTGCCAGCAGTCGAAAACAGTACTATGGCTACACCTTC. Translated: CASSRKQYYGYTF.

The gene calls are TRBV11-2 and TRBJ2-1; 11 nucleotides agree with TRBD2. The CDR3 covers 16 residues. The germline V gene encodes CDR1 SGHAT and CDR2 FQNNGV. The ends lost 5 bases at V and 7 bases at J; junction bases unmatched: 10. The CDR3 spells CASSPRLAGTGNEQFF. As DNA, the CDR3 is TGTGCCAGCAGCCCCAGACTAGCGGGAACGGGGAATGAGCAGTTCTTC.

This clone was counted a single time. The junction and the germline gene differ at one end; a read error may be behind it. The chain has TRBV12-3 or TRBV12-4 and TRBJ2-3; TRBD1 is a possible D gene (7 bases). This CDR3 is 12 amino acids long. The CDR3 DNA follows: TGTGCCAGCAGTCGACAGGGAGGTACGTCAGGTTTT. Encoded protein: CASSRQGGTSGF.

Concerning this clone itself: The junction shows a germline mismatch at one end, possibly a read error. Other DNA sequences in the sample encode the same CDR3. In nucleotides, the CDR3 is TGTGCCAGTAGCCAACCGACAGGGGCCTACTATGGCTACACCTTC. Translating gives CASSQPTGAYYGYTF. The chain has TRBV3-1 (or the pseudogene TRBV3-2) and TRBJ1-2; 8 positions agree with TRBD1. Germline CDR1 is LGHDT and CDR2 is YNNKEL (reference sequence). This CDR3 spans 15 amino acids.

The chain carries TRBV6-1 and TRBJ1-2; 10 positions agree with TRBD1. CDR1 is MNHNS, CDR2 SASEGT, per germline. With V trimmed by 3 bases and J by 5 bases, 9 bases remained unmatched. The CDR3 sequence is 16 residues long. CDR3 protein: CASSDAGTGAAYGYTF. The CDR3 DNA follows: TGTGCCAGCAGTGACGCCGGGACAGGGGCTGCTTATGGCTACACCTTC.

The CDR3 reads CASSSGGGGDYGYTF. Written as DNA, the CDR3 is TGTGCCAGCAGCTCCGGAGGAGGGGGCGACTATGGCTACACCTTC. This chain connects TRBV13 to TRBJ1-2; 7 bases line up with TRBD1. The V gene end was trimmed by 4 bases and the J gene end by 3 bases; junction bases not matched to a gene: 8. There are 15 residues in the CDR3. CDR1 is PRHDT and CDR2 is FYEKMQ in the germline V gene (reference sequence).

The chain recombines TRBV5-1 with TRBJ1-3; D not certain. The V gene lost 1 base and the J gene lost 0 bases, with 14 bases spanning the gap. There are 17 residues in the CDR3. Germline V gives CDR1 SGHRS, CDR2 YFSETQ. The CDR3 sequence is CASSLLGGLSSGNTIYF. The CDR3 nucleotides are TGCGCCAGCAGCTTGCTGGGCGGACTCAGCTCTGGAAACACCATATATTTT. The full variable domain, rest sourced from reference TRBV5-1 and TRBJ1-3, is KAGVTQTPRYLIKTRGQQVTLSCSPISGHRSVSWYQQTPGQGLQFLFEYFSETQRNKGNFPGRFSGRQFSNSRSEMNVSTLELGDSALYLCASSLLGGLSSGNTIYFGEGSWLTVV.

The gene calls are TRBV9 and TRBJ1-5; 12 bases are shared with TRBD1. V gave up 0 bases and J gave up 0 bases; unmatched junction bases: 16. The CDR3 sequence is 22 residues long. Germline V gene lookup returns CDR1 SGDLS and CDR2 YYNGEE. CDR3 in DNA: TGTGCCAGCAGCGTAGCCAACTCCCGGGACAGGGGGCAGTCGCATAGCAATCAGCCCCAGCATTTT. It yields the protein CASSVANSRDRGQSHSNQPQHF.

The V call is TRBV4-2, the J call TRBJ2-7; D not certain. Trimming stripped 1 base from V and 0 bases from J, with 10 bases between. CDR3 size: 15 residues. The germline V gene encodes CDR1 LGHNA and CDR2 YNFKEQ. The CDR3 coding sequence is TGTGCCAGCAGCCAAGGGGCAGGCCTCTCCTACGAGCAGTACTTC. It encodes CASSQGAGLSYEQYF.

This chain joins TRBV29-1 and TRBJ2-2, with unresolved D. V was cut by 4 bases and J by 4 bases, with 7 bases left in between. This CDR3 is built from 12 residues. Germline lookup yields CDR1 SQVTM and CDR2 ANQGSEA. CDR3 nucleotides: TGCAGCGTTGGAGACGGCACCGGGGAGCTGTTTTTT. Protein sequence: CSVGDGTGELFF.

V gene TRBV5-1 combines with J gene TRBJ1-1; D remains unclear. The V end lost 0 bases, the J end lost 1 base, and 7 bases lay between the germline ends. CDR1 and CDR2 from the germline V gene are SGHRS and YFSETQ. The CDR3 spans 14 residues. The CDR3: CASSLDGQNTEAFF. The CDR3 nucleotides are TGCGCCAGCAGCTTGGACGGTCAGAACACTGAAGCTTTCTTT.

The rearrangement uses TRBV30 and TRBJ1-1; 7 bases match TRBD1. This CDR3 spans 15 amino acids. The V gene's germline CDR1 is GTSNPN and CDR2 SVGIG (reference sequence). With V trimmed by 0 bases and J by 1 base, 5 bases remained unmatched. For the CDR3, the DNA is TGTGCCTGGAGTGTTAAGGGACAGTGGAACACTGAAGCTTTCTTT. It is translated as CAWSVKGQWNTEAFF.

J is TRBJ2-7 and V is TRBV29-1; D is perhaps TRBD1 (6 bases). Trimming removed 5 bases from V and 4 bases from J, with 12 bases in between. This CDR3 is built from 12 residues. Per germline, CDR1 SQVTM and CDR2 ANQGSEA. This chain's CDR3 is CSVTKGTYEQYF. Written as DNA, the CDR3 is TGCAGCGTTACAAAAGGGACATACGAGCAGTACTTC.

The J gene is TRBJ1-6, the V gene TRBV3-1 (or the pseudogene TRBV3-2); possibly TRBD1 for D (6 bases). Germline V lookup: CDR1 LGHDT, CDR2 YNNKEL (reference sequence). V shed 4 bases and J shed 7 bases, with 11 bases lying between them. This CDR3 contains 14 residues. The CDR3 reads CASSPGDGNSPLHF. CDR3 sequence (DNA): TGTGCCAGCAGCCCAGGGGACGGAAATTCACCCCTCCACTTT.